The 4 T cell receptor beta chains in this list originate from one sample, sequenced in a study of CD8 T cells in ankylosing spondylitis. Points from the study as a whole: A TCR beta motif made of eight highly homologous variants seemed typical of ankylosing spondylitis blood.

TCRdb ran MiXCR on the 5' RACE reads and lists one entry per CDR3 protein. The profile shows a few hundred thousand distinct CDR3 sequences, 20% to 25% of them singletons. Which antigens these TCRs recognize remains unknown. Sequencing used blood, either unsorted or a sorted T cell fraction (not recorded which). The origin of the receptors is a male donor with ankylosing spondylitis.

The CDR3, as DNA: TGTGCCAGCTCATCGGGCTCTTATAATTCACCCCTCCACTTT. Protein sequence: CASSSGSYNSPLHF. The chain has TRBV7-9 and TRBJ1-6; no definite D call. From germline, CDR1 is SEHNR and CDR2 FQNEAQ (reference sequence). The V end lost 8 bases, the J end lost 4 bases, and 12 bases lay between the germline ends. The CDR3 length is 14 residues.

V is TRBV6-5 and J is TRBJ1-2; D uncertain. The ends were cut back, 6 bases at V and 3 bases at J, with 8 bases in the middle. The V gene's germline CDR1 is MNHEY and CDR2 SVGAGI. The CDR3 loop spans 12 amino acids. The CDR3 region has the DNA TGTGCCAGCAGAGGAGACGACTATGGCTACACCTTC. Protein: CASRGDDYGYTF.

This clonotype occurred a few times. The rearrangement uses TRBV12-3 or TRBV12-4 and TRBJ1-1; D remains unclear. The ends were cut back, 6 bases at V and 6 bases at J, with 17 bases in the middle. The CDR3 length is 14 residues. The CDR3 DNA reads TGTGCCAGCAGGTGGGGTCGGATGGGCGCTGAAGCTTTCTTT. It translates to CASRWGRMGAEAFF.

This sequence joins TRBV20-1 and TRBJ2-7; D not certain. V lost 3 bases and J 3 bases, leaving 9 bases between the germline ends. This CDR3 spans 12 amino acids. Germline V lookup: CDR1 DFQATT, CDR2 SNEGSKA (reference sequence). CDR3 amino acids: CSASQNSYEQYF. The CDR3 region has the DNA TGCAGTGCTAGCCAAAACAGCTACGAGCAGTACTTC.